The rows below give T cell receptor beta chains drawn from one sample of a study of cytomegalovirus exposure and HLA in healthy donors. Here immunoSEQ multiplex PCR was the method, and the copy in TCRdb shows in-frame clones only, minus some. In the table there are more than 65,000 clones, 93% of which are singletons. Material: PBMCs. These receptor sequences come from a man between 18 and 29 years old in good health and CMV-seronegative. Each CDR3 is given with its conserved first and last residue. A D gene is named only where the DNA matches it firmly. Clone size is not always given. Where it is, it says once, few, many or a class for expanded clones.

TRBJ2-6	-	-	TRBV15	CATSRDLQGMYSGANVLTF	TGTGCCACCAGCAGAGATCTGCAGGGAATGTACTCTGGGGCCAACGTCCTGACTTTC
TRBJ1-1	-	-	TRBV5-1	CASKGGKMNTEAFF	TGCGCCAGCAAGGGGGGGAAAATGAACACTGAAGCTTTCTTT
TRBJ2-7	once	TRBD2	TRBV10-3	CAISELAGGSYEQYF	TGTGCCATCAGTGAACTAGCGGGGGGATCCTACGAGCAGTACTTC
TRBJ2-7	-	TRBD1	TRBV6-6	CASKKQGTNYEQYF	TGTGCCAGCAAAAAACAGGGGACAAACTACGAGCAGTACTTC
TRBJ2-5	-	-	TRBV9	CASSVVLAQVYQETQYF	TGTGCCAGCAGCGTAGTTTTGGCTCAGGTTTACCAAGAGACCCAGTACTTC
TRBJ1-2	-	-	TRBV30	CAWGTGWTNYGYTF	TGTGCCTGGGGAACAGGGTGGACTAACTATGGCTACACCTTC
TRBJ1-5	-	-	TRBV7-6	CASSLGGRNQPQHF	TGTGCCAGCAGCTTAGGAGGGCGCAATCAGCCCCAGCATTTT
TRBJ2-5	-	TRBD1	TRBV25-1	CASSDEGTGEETQYF	TGTGCCAGCAGTGATGAAGGGACAGGGGAAGAGACCCAGTACTTC
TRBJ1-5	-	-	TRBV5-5	CASSLAEDQPQHF	TGTGCCAGCAGCTTGGCCGAGGATCAGCCCCAGCATTTT
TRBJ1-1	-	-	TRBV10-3	CAINPSTEAFF	TGTGCCATCAATCCGAGCACTGAAGCTTTCTTT
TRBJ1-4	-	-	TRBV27	CASSFGGKLFF	TGTGCCAGCAGTTTCGGAGGAAAACTGTTTTTT
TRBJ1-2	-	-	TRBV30	CAWSESQTDGYTF	TGTGCCTGGAGTGAGAGTCAAACAGATGGCTACACCTTC
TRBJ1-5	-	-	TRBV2	CASSMSFPQHF	TGTGCCAGCAGTATGAGTTTTCCCCAGCATTTT
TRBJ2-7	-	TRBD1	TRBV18	CASSSGTGGNEQYF	TGTGCCAGCTCGTCCGGGACAGGGGGCAACGAGCAGTACTTC
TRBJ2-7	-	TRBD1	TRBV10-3	CAISESAPDRGYEQYF	TGTGCCATCAGTGAGTCTGCGCCCGACAGGGGCTACGAGCAGTACTTC